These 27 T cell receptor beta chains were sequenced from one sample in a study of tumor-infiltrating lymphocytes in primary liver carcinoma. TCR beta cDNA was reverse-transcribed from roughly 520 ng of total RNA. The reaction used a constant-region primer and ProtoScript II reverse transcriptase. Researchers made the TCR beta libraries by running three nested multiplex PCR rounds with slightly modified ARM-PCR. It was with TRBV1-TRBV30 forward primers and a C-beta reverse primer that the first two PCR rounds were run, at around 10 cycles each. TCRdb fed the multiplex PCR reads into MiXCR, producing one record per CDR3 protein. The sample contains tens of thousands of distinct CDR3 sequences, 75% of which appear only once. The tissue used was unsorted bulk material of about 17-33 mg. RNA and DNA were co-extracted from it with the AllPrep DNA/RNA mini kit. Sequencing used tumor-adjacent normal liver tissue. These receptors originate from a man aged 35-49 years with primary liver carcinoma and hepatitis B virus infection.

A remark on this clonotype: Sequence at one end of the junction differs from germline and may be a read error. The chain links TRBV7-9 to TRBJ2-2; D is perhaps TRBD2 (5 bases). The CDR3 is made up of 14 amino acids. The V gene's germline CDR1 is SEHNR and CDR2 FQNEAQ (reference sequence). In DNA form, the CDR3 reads TGTGCCAACAGCTTTGAGGGAGACATCGGGGAGCTGTTTTTT. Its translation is CANSFEGDIGELFF.

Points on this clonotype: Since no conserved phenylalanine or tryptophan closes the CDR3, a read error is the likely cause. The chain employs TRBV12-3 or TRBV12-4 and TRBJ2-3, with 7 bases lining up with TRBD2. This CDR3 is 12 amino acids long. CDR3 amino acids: CTSGEPTDTQYL. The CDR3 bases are TGTACCAGCGGGGAACCCACAGATACGCAGTATTTA.

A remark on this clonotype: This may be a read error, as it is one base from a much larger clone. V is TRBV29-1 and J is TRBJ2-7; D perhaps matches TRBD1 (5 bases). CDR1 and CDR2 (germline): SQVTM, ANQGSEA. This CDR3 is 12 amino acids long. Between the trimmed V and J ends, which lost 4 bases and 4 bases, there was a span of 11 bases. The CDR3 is CSVALGDYEQYF. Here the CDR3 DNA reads TGCAGCGTTGCCTTAGGGGATTACGAGCAGTACTTC.

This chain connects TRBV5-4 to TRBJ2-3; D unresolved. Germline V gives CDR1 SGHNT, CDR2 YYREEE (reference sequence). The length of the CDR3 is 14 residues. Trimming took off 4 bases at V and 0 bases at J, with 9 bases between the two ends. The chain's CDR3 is CASSPNPSTDTQYF. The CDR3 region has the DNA TGTGCCAGCAGCCCGAACCCAAGCACAGATACGCAGTATTTT.

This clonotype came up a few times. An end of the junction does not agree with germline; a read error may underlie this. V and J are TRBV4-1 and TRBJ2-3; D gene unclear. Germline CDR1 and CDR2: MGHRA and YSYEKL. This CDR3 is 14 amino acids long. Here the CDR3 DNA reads TGCGCCAGCAGCCTAAAAGAAGGCACGGATACGCAGTATTTT. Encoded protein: CASSLKEGTDTQYF.

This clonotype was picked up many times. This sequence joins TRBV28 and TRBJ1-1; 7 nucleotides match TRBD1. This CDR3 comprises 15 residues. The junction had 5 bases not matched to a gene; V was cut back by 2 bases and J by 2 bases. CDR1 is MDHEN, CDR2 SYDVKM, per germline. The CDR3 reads CASSLRQGRNTEAFF. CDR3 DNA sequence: TGTGCCAGCAGTTTAAGACAGGGACGAAACACTGAAGCTTTCTTT.

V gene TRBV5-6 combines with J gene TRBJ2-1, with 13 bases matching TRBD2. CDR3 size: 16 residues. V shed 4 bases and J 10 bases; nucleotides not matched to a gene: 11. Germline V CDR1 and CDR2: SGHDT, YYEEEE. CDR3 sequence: CASSRTSGSTCNEQFF. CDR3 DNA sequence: TGTGCCAGCAGCAGGACTAGCGGGAGTACCTGCAACGAGCAGTTCTTC.

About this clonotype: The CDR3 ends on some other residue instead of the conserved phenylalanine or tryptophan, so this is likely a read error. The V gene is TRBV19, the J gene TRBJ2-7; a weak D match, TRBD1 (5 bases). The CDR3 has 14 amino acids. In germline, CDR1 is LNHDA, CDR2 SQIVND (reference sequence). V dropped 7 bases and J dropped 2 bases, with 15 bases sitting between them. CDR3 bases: TGTGCCAGTACCCTAGGAACAGGACCCTACGAGCAGTACTCC. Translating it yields CASTLGTGPYEQYS.

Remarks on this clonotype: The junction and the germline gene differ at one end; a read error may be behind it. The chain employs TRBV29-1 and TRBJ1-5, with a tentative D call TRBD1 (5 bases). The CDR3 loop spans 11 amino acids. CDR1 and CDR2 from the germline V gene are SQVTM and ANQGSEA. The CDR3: CSVEGPGPQQF. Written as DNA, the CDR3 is TGCAGCGTTGAAGGCCCGGGGCCCCAGCAGTTT.

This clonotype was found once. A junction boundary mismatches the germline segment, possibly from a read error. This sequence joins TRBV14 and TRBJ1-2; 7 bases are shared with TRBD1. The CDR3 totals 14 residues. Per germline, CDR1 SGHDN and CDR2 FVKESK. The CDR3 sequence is CASSPRQGYYGYIF. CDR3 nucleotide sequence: TGTGCTAGCAGCCCGCGACAGGGCTACTATGGCTACATCTTC. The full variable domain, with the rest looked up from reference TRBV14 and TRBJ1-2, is EAGVTQFPSHSVIEKGQTVTLRCDPISGHDNLYWYRRVMGKEIKFLLHFVKESKQDESGMPNNRFLAERTGGTYSTLKVQPAELEDSGVYFCASSPRQGYYGYIFGSGTRLTVV.

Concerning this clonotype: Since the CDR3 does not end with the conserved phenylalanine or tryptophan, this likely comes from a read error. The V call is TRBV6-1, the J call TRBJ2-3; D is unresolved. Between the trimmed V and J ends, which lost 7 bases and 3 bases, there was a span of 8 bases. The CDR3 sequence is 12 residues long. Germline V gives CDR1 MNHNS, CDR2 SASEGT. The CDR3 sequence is CASKPCTDTQYL. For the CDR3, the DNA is TGTGCCAGCAAGCCCTGTACAGATACGCAGTATCTT.

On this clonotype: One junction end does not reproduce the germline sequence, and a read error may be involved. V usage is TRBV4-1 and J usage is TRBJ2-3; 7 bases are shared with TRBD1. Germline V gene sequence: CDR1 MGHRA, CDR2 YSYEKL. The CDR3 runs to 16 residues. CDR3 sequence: CARSQDRDSVGDTQYF. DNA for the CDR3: TGCGCCAGGAGCCAGGACCGGGACAGTGTTGGAGATACGCAGTATTTT.

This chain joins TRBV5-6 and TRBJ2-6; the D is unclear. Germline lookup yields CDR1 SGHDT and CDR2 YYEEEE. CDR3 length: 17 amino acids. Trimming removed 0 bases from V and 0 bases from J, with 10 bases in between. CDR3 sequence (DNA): TGTGCCAGCAGCTTGGTCAGTGTATCCTCTGGGGCCAACGTCCTGACTTTC. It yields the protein CASSLVSVSSGANVLTF.

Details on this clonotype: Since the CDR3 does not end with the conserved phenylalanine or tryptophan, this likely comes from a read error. This chain's CDR3 is CASRYSVGQGIHNEQFL. The CDR3 DNA sequence: TGTGCCAGCAGATACTCGGTGGGACAGGGCATACACAATGAGCAGTTCTTA. The rearrangement uses TRBV6-6 and TRBJ2-1; 9 nucleotides line up with TRBD1. CDR3 length: 17 residues. Germline CDR1 MNHNY, CDR2 SVGAGI (reference sequence).

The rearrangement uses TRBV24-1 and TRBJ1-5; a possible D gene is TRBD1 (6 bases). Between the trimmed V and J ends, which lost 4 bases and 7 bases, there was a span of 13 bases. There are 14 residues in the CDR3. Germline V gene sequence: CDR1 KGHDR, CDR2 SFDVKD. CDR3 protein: CATSDRDIGQPQHF. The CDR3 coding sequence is TGTGCCACCAGTGACCGGGACATAGGACAGCCCCAGCATTTT.

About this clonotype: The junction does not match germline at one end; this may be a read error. The CDR3 here is CASSQRQGSISQHF. CDR3 sequence (DNA): TGTGCCAGCAGCCAACGACAGGGAAGTATCAGCCAGCACTTT. The J gene is TRBJ1-5, the V gene TRBV11-2, with 7 bases that match TRBD1. This CDR3 has 14 amino acids. Germline CDR1 is SGHAT and CDR2 is FQNNGV. Full variable domain (rest looked up from reference TRBV11-2 and TRBJ1-5): EAGVAQSPRYKIIEKRQSVAFWCNPISGHATLYWYQQILGQGPKLLIQFQNNGVVDDSQLPKDRFSAERLKGVDSTLKIQPAKLEDSAVYLCASSQRQGSISQHFGDGTRLSIL.

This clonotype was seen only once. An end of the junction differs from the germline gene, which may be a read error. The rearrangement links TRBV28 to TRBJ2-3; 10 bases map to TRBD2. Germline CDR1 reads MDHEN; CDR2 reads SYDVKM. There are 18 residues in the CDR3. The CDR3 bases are TGTGCCAGCAGTAGGCTAGCGGGAGAGATTTTAGCCCCGGATATGCAGTATTTT. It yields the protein CASSRLAGEILAPDMQYF.

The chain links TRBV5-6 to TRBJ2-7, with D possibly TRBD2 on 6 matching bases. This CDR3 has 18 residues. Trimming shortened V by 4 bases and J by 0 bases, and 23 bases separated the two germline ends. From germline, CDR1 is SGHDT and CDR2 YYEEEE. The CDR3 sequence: CASSQGLTGVADSYEQYF. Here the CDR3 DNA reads TGTGCCAGCAGCCAAGGACTAACGGGAGTCGCTGACTCCTACGAGCAGTACTTC.

CDR3 protein: CASSLDQRISGNTIYF. The CDR3 DNA sequence: TGTGCCAGCAGTCTTGACCAGCGCATCTCTGGAAACACCATATATTTT. The chain carries TRBV12-3 or TRBV12-4 and TRBJ1-3; D unresolved. The CDR3 is 16 residues long. V dropped 5 bases and J dropped 0 bases, with 14 bases sitting between them.

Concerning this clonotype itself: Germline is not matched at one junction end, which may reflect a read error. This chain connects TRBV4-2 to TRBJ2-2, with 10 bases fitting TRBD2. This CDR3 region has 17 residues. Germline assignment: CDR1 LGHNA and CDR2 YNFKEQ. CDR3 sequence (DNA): TGTGCCAACAGCCAAGGGTGCCTAGCGGGAGATTTCGGGGAGCTGTTTTTC. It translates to CANSQGCLAGDFGELFF.

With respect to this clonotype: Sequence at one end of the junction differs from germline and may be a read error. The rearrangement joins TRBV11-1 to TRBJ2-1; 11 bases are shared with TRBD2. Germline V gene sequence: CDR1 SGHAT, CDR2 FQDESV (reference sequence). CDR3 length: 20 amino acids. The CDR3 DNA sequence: TGTGCCGGCAGCATAGGAAAGACTAGCGGGGCCTCATCGTTCGGCAATGAGCAGTTCTTC. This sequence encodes CAGSIGKTSGASSFGNEQFF.

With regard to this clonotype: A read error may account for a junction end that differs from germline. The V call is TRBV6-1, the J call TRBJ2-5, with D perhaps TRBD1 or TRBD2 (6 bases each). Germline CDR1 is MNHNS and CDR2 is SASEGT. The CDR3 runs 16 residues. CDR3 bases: TGTACCAGTAGTGAACGTGCAGGGGAAGGAGGGGAGACCCAGTACTTC. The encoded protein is CTSSERAGEGGETQYF.

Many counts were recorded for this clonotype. Written as DNA, the CDR3 is TGTGCCAGCAGTTTTATAGGGACCTACAATGAGCAGTTCTTC. It specifies CASSFIGTYNEQFF. J is TRBJ2-1 and V is TRBV28; D gene uncertain. The germline gives CDR1 MDHEN, CDR2 SYDVKM. Trimming took 3 bases from V and 2 from J, leaving 8 bases between them. The CDR3 sequence is 14 residues long. Based on the CDR3 plus reference TRBV28 and TRBJ2-1, the full variable domain is DVKVTQSSRYLVKRTGEKVFLECVQDMDHENMFWYRQDPGLGLRLIYFSYDVKMKEKGDIPEGYSVSREKKERFSLILESASTNQTSMYLCASSFIGTYNEQFFGPGTRLTVL.

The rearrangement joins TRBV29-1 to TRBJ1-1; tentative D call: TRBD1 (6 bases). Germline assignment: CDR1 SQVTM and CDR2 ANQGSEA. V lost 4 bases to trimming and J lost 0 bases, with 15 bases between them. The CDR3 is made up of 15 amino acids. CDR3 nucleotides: TGCAGCGTTGCCAGGGGCTGGGACATGAACACTGAAGCTTTCTTT. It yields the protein CSVARGWDMNTEAFF.

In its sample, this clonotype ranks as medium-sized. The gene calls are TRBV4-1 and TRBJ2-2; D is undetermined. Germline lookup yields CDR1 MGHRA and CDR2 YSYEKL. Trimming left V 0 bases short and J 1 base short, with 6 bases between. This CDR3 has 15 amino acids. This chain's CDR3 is CASSQEFGNTGELFF. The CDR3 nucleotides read TGCGCCAGCAGCCAAGAGTTTGGGAACACCGGGGAGCTGTTTTTT.

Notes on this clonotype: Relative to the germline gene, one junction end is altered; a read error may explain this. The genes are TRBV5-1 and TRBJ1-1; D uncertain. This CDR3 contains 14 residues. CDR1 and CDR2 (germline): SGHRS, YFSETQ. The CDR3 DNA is TGCGCCAGCAGCCAGGCAGGAGGGTACACTGAAGCTCTCTTT. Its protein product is CASSQAGGYTEALF.

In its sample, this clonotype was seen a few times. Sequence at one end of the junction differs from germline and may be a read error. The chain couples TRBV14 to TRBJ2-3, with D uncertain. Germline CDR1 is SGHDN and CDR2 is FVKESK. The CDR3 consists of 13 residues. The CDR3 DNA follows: TGTGTCAGTAGCCGAGGATACACAGATACACAGTATTTT. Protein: CVSSRGYTDTQYF.